This TCR beta chain was captured in a study of yellow fever vaccine responses in identical twins. Study outcomes and limitations: Twins showed a vaccine T cell response that reportedly seemed partly convergent, partly personalized.

Germline CDR1 and CDR2: LNHDA and SQIVND (reference sequence). The CDR3 consists of 13 residues. The V end lost 8 bases, the J end lost 0 bases, and 9 bases lay between the germline ends. TCRdb re-analysed the RT-PCR reads in MiXCR, keeping a single row per CDR3 protein. The sample has about 14,000 distinct CDR3 sequences, around 85% seen once. Concerning this clonotype: Its antigen is not known.

This TCR came from a woman under 30 who received the yellow fever vaccine. This sequence joins TRBV19 and TRBJ2-3; no clear D gene. The sequences come from T cells from blood (PBMCs), unsorted or a sorted subset (not recorded which), collected before or after yellow fever vaccination (not recorded which). Here the CDR3 reads CASSQASTDTQYF. The CDR3 nucleotides read TGTGCCAGTTCGCAAGCGAGCACAGATACGCAGTATTTT.